Included here is one T cell receptor beta chain sequence, with context. Its antigen is currently unknown. With 60 Vbeta and 13 Jbeta primers, the PCR was carried out. Libraries were prepared by immunoSEQ multiplex PCR; TCRdb keeps only in-frame clonotypes and omits some of them. Of about 160,000 clones in the sample, 78% were seen once. The data are from a study of cytomegalovirus exposure and HLA in healthy donors. Study-level information: As released early, the data held some 85 million unique TCRs from HLA-typed donors. Whole-study findings and limits: For TCR beta chains, V- and J-gene trimming was later linked to a missense DCLRE1C variant. Highly shared variants forming one cluster were likely a sequencing artifact.

CDR3 length: 15 amino acids. Germline assignment: CDR1 SGHTA and CDR2 FQGNSA. V was clipped by 5 bases and J by 4 bases; unmatched bases: 7. Sample: PBMCs. This clonotype was sampled from a male donor in good health and CMV-seronegative. This chain connects TRBV7-2 to TRBJ2-2, with TRBD1 matching over 7 bases. The CDR3 sequence is CASSEGQLLTGELFF. The CDR3 DNA sequence: TGTGCCAGCAGCGAGGGACAGCTACTCACCGGGGAGCTGTTTTTT.